This T cell receptor (beta chain) was profiled in a study of T cells in Graves' hyperthyroidism and ophthalmopathy. Study context: Once the initial diagnosis was made, peripheral blood was obtained before any treatment. The study's findings and limits: Most thyroid clonotypes that were expanded above 0.001 also turned up in blood.

The diagnostic basis comprised clinical symptoms, serum thyroxine and TRAb, thyroid ultrasound and orbital computed tomography. This clonotype was picked up a small number of times. As yet, its antigen is unknown. Germline-derived CDR1 and CDR2 are SEHNR and FQNEAQ (reference sequence). Trimming pared 6 bases from V and 8 bases from J, leaving 8 bases between. The CDR3 spans 12 residues. Amplification yielded TCR beta CDR3 regions, with RNA transcripts as the source. During a first-round RT-PCR of the TCR CDR3, the HTBI primer set was used. In TCRdb, the multiplex PCR reads were re-called with MiXCR into one record per CDR3 protein. The sample holds 500,000 to 650,000 distinct CDR3 sequences; around 15% are singletons and the top ten take approximately 15%.

The genes are TRBV7-9 and TRBJ1-6, with D hard to call. Sequenced material: blood. The clonotype originates from a woman in her thirties or forties with Graves' hyperthyroidism. The CDR3 nucleotides are TGTGCCAGCAGTCCTGAGGATTCACCCCTCCACTTT. Translated, it gives CASSPEDSPLHF.